This entry describes one T cell receptor beta chain. No antigen is known for it. The sample belongs to a study of cytomegalovirus exposure and HLA in healthy donors. Study findings and constraints: A classifier reportedly called cytomegalovirus status with high sensitivity and specificity. Among immune exposure information, only CMV serostatus was available. Among the most significant clusters, several appeared linked to common viral pathogens in a later analysis.

V dropped 1 base and J dropped 0; count of bases not matched to a gene: 5. The CDR3 is made up of 16 amino acids. Germline CDR1 reads MNHEY; CDR2 reads SMNVEV (reference sequence). PCR involved 60 Vbeta and 13 Jbeta primers. TCRdb's copy holds only in-frame clones and misses some; the assay was immunoSEQ multiplex PCR. The repertoire has tens of thousands of clones, 65% to 75% of them found once; the top ten carry 5% to 7%. The material sequenced was PBMCs. The J gene is TRBJ1-2, the V gene TRBV27; 7 bases are shared with TRBD1. The TCR comes from a woman between 25 and 40 years old in good health and CMV-seronegative. The CDR3 nucleotides are TGTGCCAGCAGTTTATACAGGGGCGAAGCTAACTATGGCTACACCTTC. It translates to CASSLYRGEANYGYTF.